This T cell receptor beta chain was sequenced in a study of blood T cell repertoires in COVID-19. Study as a whole: T cells, B-cell-depleted T cells, or PBMCs provided the cDNA or gDNA that served as material.

The Seattle patients joined while their infection was active and were tracked longitudinally afterward. Germline lookup yields CDR1 GTSNPN and CDR2 SVGIG (reference sequence). V was clipped by 2 bases and J by 5 bases, with 13 bases between them. The CDR3 is made up of 14 amino acids. Authors' data handling: Reference gene primer amplification gave estimated nucleated cell counts. Only in-frame clones appear in the TCRdb table, and some are missing; sequencing was by immunoSEQ multiplex PCR. V and J calls and clone size are as listed in that table; D and trimming were resolved from the DNA. This table holds around 190,000 clones, roughly 80% found once.

The sequenced sample was peripheral blood. The chain links TRBV30 to TRBJ1-5; possible D gene TRBD1, 5 bases. This sequence originates from a woman aged 65 to 85 with COVID-19, enrolled during active disease. The CDR3 DNA is TGTGCCTGGAGTACTGGGGCAGTATATCAGCCCCAGCATTTT. It yields the protein CAWSTGAVYQPQHF.